The 27 T cell receptor beta chains in this list originate from one sample, sequenced in a study of low-dose radiotherapy and immunotherapy resistance in tumors (dated by TCRdb to 2021 to 2024). What the time point label conveys for this sample: after trial treatment. This specimen's treatment or condition label, interpreted: LDRT plus nivolumab, ipilimumab, low-dose cyclophosphamide and aspirin (RACIN trial). Sequenced on an Illumina HiSeq 2500. First-strand cDNA was synthesized using Superscript III and a set of TRAV- and TRBV-specific primers, so that both TCRalpha and TCRbeta chains were covered. TCRs were amplified with Phusion for about 18 PCR cycles using a constant-region primer together with the adapter attached to the V primers. The public reads were run again by TCRdb, first through fastp at Q25 and then through MiXCR, and only productive beta chains were kept. Identical CDR3 protein sequences are pooled into one entry, listed with their most common genes and DNA. The table for this sample lists 80,000 or so distinct CDR3 sequences; under 20% of them were counted only once. Roughly 1.5% of the sample rests with the top ten.

The source was PBMCs, collected after low-dose radiotherapy plus immunotherapy. The receptors here all came from a male donor with prostate cancer.

This clonotype showed up many times. The rearrangement links TRBV20-1 to TRBJ2-7, with TRBD1 matching 10 bases. Germline loops: CDR1 DFQATT, CDR2 SNEGSKA (reference sequence). The CDR3 contains 15 residues. With 1 base clipped from V and 4 bases from J, the junction kept 7 bases outside the gene matches. The CDR3 nucleotides are TGCAGTGCTAGAGCTATAGGACAGGGGGGGTACGAGCAGTACTTC. Translating gives CSARAIGQGGYEQYF.

In its sample, this clonotype was seen many times. The rearrangement links TRBV4-3 to TRBJ2-5; D is ambiguous. Germline CDR1 and CDR2: LGHNA and YSLEER. Trimming stripped 2 bases from V and 5 bases from J, with 9 bases between. CDR3 size: 13 residues. The CDR3 loop is CASSQWASETQYF. CDR3 nucleotides: TGCGCCAGCAGCCAATGGGCGTCGGAGACCCAGTACTTC.

There are many counts of this clonotype. V gene TRBV28 combines with J gene TRBJ2-1, with 7 bases matching TRBD1. V shed 6 bases and J 5 bases; nucleotides not matched to a gene: 7. The V gene's germline CDR1 is MDHEN and CDR2 SYDVKM. CDR3 length: 14 amino acids. CDR3 sequence reads: CASSLQGLHNEQFF. In DNA form, the CDR3 reads TGTGCCAGCAGCCTACAGGGGTTGCACAATGAGCAGTTCTTC.

This sequence joins TRBV30 and TRBJ2-3; the match to TRBD2 covers 9 bases. CDR3 length: 14 residues. The V segment lost 3 bases and the J segment 4 bases; nucleotides outside the gene matches: 5. Germline V gene sequence: CDR1 GTSNPN, CDR2 SVGIG (reference sequence). CDR3: CAWSRAGGADTQYF. The CDR3 bases are TGTGCCTGGAGCCGAGCGGGAGGAGCAGATACGCAGTATTTT.

The chain is built from TRBV5-1 and TRBJ2-7; D possibly corresponds to TRBD1 (6 bases). This CDR3 region has 15 residues. The germline V and J ends were trimmed by 3 bases and 5 bases, with 18 bases remaining between them. Germline values: CDR1 SGHRS, CDR2 YFSETQ. The CDR3 protein is CASSWGPASLDEQYF. For the CDR3, the DNA is TGCGCCAGCAGCTGGGGGCCGGCCTCCCTGGACGAGCAGTACTTC.

This clonotype came up many times. The J gene is TRBJ2-2, the V gene TRBV24-1; 10 bases match TRBD1. Germline CDR1 reads KGHDR; CDR2 reads SFDVKD. CDR3 length: 14 amino acids. V lost 10 bases and J lost 2; bases outside the gene matches: 3. The CDR3: CATRDRGNTGELFF. CDR3 in DNA: TGTGCCACTCGGGACAGGGGAAACACCGGGGAGCTGTTTTTT.

This clonotype was observed many times. The rearrangement links TRBV6-6 to TRBJ2-5, with a possible D match to TRBD1 (6 bases). This CDR3 is 14 amino acids long. Trimming pared 0 bases from V and 5 bases from J, leaving 10 bases between. Germline lookup yields CDR1 MNHNY and CDR2 SVGAGI (reference sequence). The CDR3 reads CASSYSMGAETQYF. CDR3 nucleotides: TGTGCCAGCAGTTACTCTATGGGGGCGGAGACCCAGTACTTC.

The rearrangement uses TRBV5-6 and TRBJ1-6, with D hard to call. Germline CDR1 is SGHDT and CDR2 is YYEEEE. The germline V and J ends were trimmed by 1 base and 10 bases, with 15 bases remaining between them. The CDR3 extends over 15 amino acids. The CDR3 nucleotides read TGTGCCAGCAGCTTGTACGAAGTCGGCAGATCACCCCTCCACTTT. Amino acid sequence: CASSLYEVGRSPLHF.

Ten or more counts support this clonotype. The J gene is TRBJ2-7, the V gene TRBV28; 8 bases line up with TRBD2. Germline loops: CDR1 MDHEN, CDR2 SYDVKM. The CDR3 spans 17 residues. V lost 5 bases to trimming and J lost 0 bases; unmatched junction nucleotides: 12. The CDR3 DNA follows: TGTGCCAGCAGTCCTTCCCCTCTAGCGGGCTACTCCTACGAGCAGTACTTC. Amino acid sequence: CASSPSPLAGYSYEQYF.

This clonotype was found many times. V usage is TRBV5-1 and J usage is TRBJ1-1; 10 bases agree with TRBD1. The CDR3 has 15 residues. V lost 0 bases to trimming and J lost 5 bases; unmatched junction nucleotides: 4. Germline V lookup: CDR1 SGHRS, CDR2 YFSETQ. The CDR3, as DNA: TGCGCCAGCAGCTTGGGACAGGGGGCGATGACTGAAGCTTTCTTT. Protein: CASSLGQGAMTEAFF.

This clonotype was detected many times. The V and J genes are TRBV28 and TRBJ2-6; TRBD1 matches 11 bases. J was trimmed by 12 bases and V by 7 bases; bases with no gene match: 14. This CDR3 comprises 16 residues. The V gene's germline CDR1 is MDHEN and CDR2 SYDVKM. In DNA form, the CDR3 reads TGTGCCAGCACAATTGGGACCGGGACAGGGGGGCTCGTCCTGACTTTC. Amino acids: CASTIGTGTGGLVLTF. Filled out from reference TRBV28 and TRBJ2-6, the complete variable domain reads DVKVTQSSRYLVKRTGEKVFLECVQDMDHENMFWYRQDPGLGLRLIYFSYDVKMKEKGDIPEGYSVSREKKERFSLILESASTNQTSMYLCASTIGTGTGGLVLTFGAGSRLTVL.

This clonotype was counted at least ten times. The chain has TRBV28 and TRBJ2-2, with a possible D match to TRBD2 (6 bases). CDR3 size: 14 residues. CDR1 is MDHEN and CDR2 is SYDVKM in the germline V gene. V lost 6 bases, J lost 7 bases, and 15 bases lay in between. The CDR3 DNA reads as TGTGCCAGCAGCCCCGGGGGACGGGACGGGGAGCTGTTTTTT. It yields the protein CASSPGGRDGELFF.

The sample holds many counts of this clonotype. The CDR3 loop is CASSWGQGGEQYF. CDR3 coding DNA: TGTGCCAGCAGCTGGGGACAGGGCGGCGAGCAGTACTTC. The chain employs TRBV7-9 and TRBJ2-7, with 9 bases fitting TRBD1. This CDR3 is 13 amino acids long. V shed 4 bases and J 6 bases; nucleotides not matched to a gene: 4. The V gene's germline CDR1 is SEHNR and CDR2 FQNEAQ (reference sequence).

In its sample, this clonotype was seen many times. V is TRBV9 and J is TRBJ1-3; D remains unclear. Trimming removed 0 bases at V and 4 bases at J, with 5 bases between. This CDR3 is built from 13 residues. From germline, CDR1 is SGDLS and CDR2 YYNGEE. CDR3 protein: CASSVGQGNTIYF. CDR3 nucleotides: TGTGCCAGCAGCGTAGGGCAGGGAAACACCATATATTTT. Based on the CDR3 plus reference TRBV9 and TRBJ1-3, the full variable domain is DSGVTQTPKHLITATGQRVTLRCSPRSGDLSVYWYQQSLDQGLQFLIQYYNGEERAKGNILERFSAQQFPDLHSELNLSSLELGDSALYFCASSVGQGNTIYFGEGSWLTVV.

The V call is TRBV28, the J call TRBJ1-1; 7 bases align to TRBD1. V lost 4 bases, J lost 1 base, and 3 bases stayed unmatched. Looked up from germline, CDR1 is MDHEN and CDR2 is SYDVKM. CDR3 length: 14 amino acids. CDR3: CASSSGQRNTEAFF. CDR3 DNA: TGTGCCAGCAGTTCGGGACAGAGGAACACTGAAGCTTTCTTT.

As to this clonotype: With a far larger clone one base away, a read error is the likely cause. The chain combines TRBV22-1 with TRBJ2-1; TRBD1 is the table's D call and was not checked against the DNA. TRBV22-1 is termed a pseudogene. The CDR3 has 16 residues. The CDR3 DNA reads TGTGCCACGGGGGTTGCTCGGGACAGGGGTAAAGAGACCCAGTTCTTC. Protein: CATGVARDRGKETQFF.

This clonotype was detected many times. V usage is TRBV5-6 and J usage is TRBJ1-1, with no clear D. The V and J ends lost 1 base and 2 bases respectively, with 12 bases between them. The CDR3 is made up of 15 amino acids. CDR1 and CDR2 (germline): SGHDT, YYEEEE. The CDR3 sequence: CASSLYETPNTEAFF. CDR3 DNA sequence: TGTGCCAGCAGCTTGTATGAGACACCCAACACTGAAGCTTTCTTT.

This clonotype was seen at least ten times. This chain joins TRBV5-1 and TRBJ2-2; D not resolved. CDR1 and CDR2 (germline): SGHRS, YFSETQ. The CDR3 consists of 17 residues. V lost 3 bases to trimming and J lost 4 bases, with 19 bases between them. The CDR3 spells CASSSGLTQMGTGELFF. The CDR3 DNA follows: TGCGCCAGCAGCTCCGGCCTTACCCAAATGGGCACCGGGGAGCTGTTTTTT. The full variable domain, its missing parts supplied by reference TRBV5-1 and TRBJ2-2, is KAGVTQTPRYLIKTRGQQVTLSCSPISGHRSVSWYQQTPGQGLQFLFEYFSETQRNKGNFPGRFSGRQFSNSRSEMNVSTLELGDSALYLCASSSGLTQMGTGELFFGEGSRLTVL.

Points on this clonotype: A read error may produce the germline difference seen at one junction end. J is TRBJ2-5 and V is TRBV18, with TRBD1 matching 9 bases. CDR1 is KGHSH, CDR2 LQKENI, per germline. The CDR3 is 15 residues long. DNA for the CDR3: TGTGCCGGCTCACCCGGACAGGGGCCTCTCGAGACCCAGTACTTC. It is translated as CAGSPGQGPLETQYF. The entire variable domain, with the rest obtained from reference TRBV18 and TRBJ2-5, is as follows: NAGVMQNPRHLVRRRGQEARLRCSPMKGHSHVYWYRQLPEEGLKFMVYLQKENIIDESGMPKERFSAEFPKEGPSILRIQQVVRGDSAAYFCAGSPGQGPLETQYFGPGTRLLVL.

This sequence joins TRBV7-3 and TRBJ2-3; D ambiguous. TRBJ2-5 matches the DNA end more closely, so the J call is doubtful. CDR3 length: 14 amino acids. Germline values: CDR1 SGHTA, CDR2 FQGTGA. The CDR3 reads CASSLSGVGETQYF. CDR3 in DNA: TGTGCCAGCAGCTTATCTGGGGTCGGAGAGACCCAGTACTTC.

The rearrangement uses TRBV30 and TRBJ1-2, with D perhaps matching TRBD1 (6 bases). Trimming took 2 bases from V and 4 from J, leaving 20 bases between them. This CDR3 is 16 amino acids long. The germline gives CDR1 GTSNPN, CDR2 SVGIG (reference sequence). CDR3 residues: CAWSHGGGLGGYGYTF. The CDR3 nucleotides read TGTGCCTGGAGTCACGGGGGCGGCCTGGGCGGCTATGGCTACACCTTC.

The DNA of the CDR3 is TGTGCCAGCACCCTTGACGGACTAGCGACCGGGGAGCTGTTTTTT. This sequence encodes CASTLDGLATGELFF. This chain links TRBV7-2 with TRBJ2-2, with TRBD2 matching 9 bases. Unmatched junction bases numbered 8, after V lost 7 bases and J lost 5 bases. This CDR3 is 15 amino acids long. Germline V gene data show CDR1 as SGHTA and CDR2 as FQGNSA.

At least ten counts were recorded for this clonotype. This chain connects TRBV28 to TRBJ2-2, with 8 nucleotides matching TRBD1. CDR1 is MDHEN and CDR2 is SYDVKM in the germline V gene. With 4 bases clipped from V and 1 base from J, the junction kept 5 bases outside the gene matches. The CDR3 runs to 16 residues. In nucleotides, the CDR3 is TGTGCCAGCAGTTCCACCGGGACAGGGAACACCGGGGAGCTGTTTTTT. The encoded protein is CASSSTGTGNTGELFF.

This clonotype came up many times. The gene calls are TRBV11-1 and TRBJ2-2; weak D call: TRBD1 (6 bases). There are 14 residues in the CDR3. V lost 1 base and J lost 3, with 6 bases in between. Germline CDR1 SGHAT, CDR2 FQDESV (reference sequence). The CDR3 DNA sequence: TGTGCCAGCAGCTTAGGGGGGCACACCGGGGAGCTGTTTTTT. It codes for CASSLGGHTGELFF.

This clonotype was detected ten times or more. The chain links TRBV5-4 to TRBJ1-2, with a tentative D call TRBD1 (6 bases). V lost 2 bases, J lost 1 base, and 9 bases lay in between. Germline loops: CDR1 SGHNT, CDR2 YYREEE (reference sequence). The CDR3 contains 14 residues. The CDR3, as DNA: TGTGCCAGCAGCTTTCAGGGGAGTAACTATGGCTACACCTTC. It yields the protein CASSFQGSNYGYTF.

This clonotype was seen a few times. This clone may be a read error of a much larger clone one base away. The chain joins TRBV27 to TRBJ2-7; 7 bases map to TRBD1. The CDR3 spans 14 residues. Germline CDR1 reads MNHEY; CDR2 reads SMNVEV (reference sequence). V shed 6 bases and J 2 bases; nucleotides not matched to a gene: 7. For the CDR3, the DNA is TGTGCCAGCAGCCCGACAGGGACCCCCTACGAGCAGTACTTC. Its translation: CASSPTGTPYEQYF.

At least ten counts were recorded for this clonotype. The rearrangement uses TRBV7-9 and TRBJ2-1; TRBD1 matches at 8 bases. J lost 1 base, V lost 6 bases, and 5 bases had no gene match. CDR1 SEHNR and CDR2 FQNEAQ come from the germline V gene (reference sequence). CDR3 length equals 15 residues. In nucleotides, the CDR3 is TGTGCCAGCAGTCTAGACAGGGGTTCCTACAATGAGCAGTTCTTC. As protein: CASSLDRGSYNEQFF.